Sequencing of this TCR beta chain was carried out in a study of blood T cell repertoires in COVID-19. About the study: COVID-19 samples collected from the United States, Italy and Spain covered acute and convalescent phases.

This clone was detected only once. This CDR3 region has 13 residues. The germline V and J ends were trimmed by 2 bases and 4 bases, with 8 bases remaining between them. Germline values: CDR1 SGHTA, CDR2 FQGTGA. Seattle patients were enrolled during active infection and followed longitudinally. Libraries were prepared by immunoSEQ multiplex PCR; TCRdb keeps only in-frame clonotypes and omits some of them. This repertoire shows some 200,000 clones, about 83% found once; its top ten account for roughly 1.3%. The chain employs TRBV7-3 and TRBJ2-5; D might be TRBD2 (6 bases). The sequenced sample was peripheral blood. This clonotype was sampled from a woman aged 25 to 39 with COVID-19, enrolled during active disease. CDR3 DNA sequence: TGTGCCAGCAGCTTAGTGGGGGGAGAGACCCAGTACTTC. Translated, it gives CASSLVGGETQYF.